What follows are 25 T cell receptor beta chains derived from one specimen sequenced in a study of CD8+CD57+ T cells in acquired aplastic anemia. Template material for TCR beta VDJ and CDR3 profiling consisted of genomic DNA. Each CDR3 protein is one row after TCRdb ran MiXCR on the reads. The sample carries approximately 190,000 distinct CDR3 sequences, approximately 50% recorded once. The patients chosen for sequencing had shown expansion of CD8+CD57+ cells (detected by flow cytometry). Sequencing was done on a sample of sorted CD4+, CD8+, or CD8+CD57+ T cells (not recorded which) from PBMCs. The receptor set was obtained from a human donor with aplastic anemia.

This clonotype was counted at least ten times. The chain joins TRBV5-1 to TRBJ2-1; 9 nucleotides align to TRBD1. The CDR3 is 12 residues long. Germline V gene sequence: CDR1 SGHRS, CDR2 YFSETQ. The V and J ends lost 4 bases and 13 bases, in that order; junction bases with no gene match: 6. CDR3 coding DNA: TGCGCCAGCAGCACGTGGGACAGGGTACAGTTCTTC. Its protein product is CASSTWDRVQFF. The full variable domain, completed using reference TRBV5-1 and TRBJ2-1, is KAGVTQTPRYLIKTRGQQVTLSCSPISGHRSVSWYQQTPGQGLQFLFEYFSETQRNKGNFPGRFSGRQFSNSRSEMNVSTLELGDSALYLCASSTWDRVQFFGPGTRLTVL.

Turning to this clonotype: One junction end does not reproduce the germline sequence, and a read error may be involved. This chain links TRBV7-7 with TRBJ2-5; D call uncertain. CDR1 and CDR2 (germline): SSHAT, FNYEAQ (reference sequence). CDR3 size: 13 residues. The DNA for the CDR3 is TGTGCTAGCAGCTTGCGCGTATTGGAGACCCAGTACTTC. Translated, it gives CASSLRVLETQYF.

This clonotype was recorded many times. The chain employs TRBV6-5 and TRBJ1-2; D unclear. The germline V gene has CDR1 MNHEY and CDR2 SVGAGI. The CDR3 is 13 amino acids. Trimming pared 0 bases from V and 5 bases from J, leaving 7 bases between. The CDR3, as DNA: TGTGCCAGCAGTTACTCGATGGGTTATGGCTACACCTTC. It yields the protein CASSYSMGYGYTF.

This clonotype has a single count. The chain joins TRBV7-3 to TRBJ1-6, with no clear D. Germline V CDR1 and CDR2: SGHTA, FQGTGA. V was trimmed by 7 bases and J by 14 bases, leaving 21 bases between them. The CDR3 has 14 residues. Written as DNA, the CDR3 is TGTGCCAGCACCTCCGGGATCCTCCCAGCGGCCCTCCACTTT. It encodes CASTSGILPAALHF.

This clonotype has ten or more counts. The CDR3 here is CASSLLPSQGYTGELFF. CDR3 in DNA: TGTGCCAGCAGCTTGTTACCCTCCCAGGGGTACACCGGGGAGCTGTTTTTT. The chain has TRBV7-9 and TRBJ2-2, with D tentatively TRBD1 (6 bases). The CDR3 is made up of 17 amino acids. The V end was cut by 3 bases, the J end by 3 bases, with 17 bases between. The germline gives CDR1 SEHNR, CDR2 FQNEAQ (reference sequence).

With respect to this clonotype: In this CDR3 the conserved last residue, phenylalanine or tryptophan, is missing, so a read error is likely. V is TRBV6-2 or TRBV6-3 and J is TRBJ1-1; D ambiguous. Trimming cost V 6 bases and J 4 bases, with 15 bases left between them. This CDR3 is built from 14 residues. Germline V gene sequence: CDR1 MNHEY, CDR2 SVGEGT. CDR3 coding DNA: TGTGCCAGCAGCTTCACTCGTCAACTCACTGAAGCTTTCCTA. Protein sequence: CASSFTRQLTEAFL.

The chain employs TRBV11-1 and TRBJ2-1; TRBD2 matches 9 bases. CDR1 and CDR2 (germline): SGHAT, FQDESV (reference sequence). This CDR3 spans 17 amino acids. With V trimmed by 3 bases and J by 2 bases, 8 bases remained unmatched. For the CDR3, the DNA is TGTGCCAGCAGCTTTGGTAGCGGGAGAGACACCTACAATGAGCAGTTCTTC. This gives the protein CASSFGSGRDTYNEQFF.

Ten or more counts support this clonotype. The gene calls are TRBV6-1 and TRBJ2-7, with 9 bases matching TRBD1. The CDR3 has 14 residues. Germline-derived CDR1 and CDR2 are MNHNS and SASEGT. V shed 7 bases and J 5 bases; nucleotides not matched to a gene: 9. CDR3: CASNKDRGYHEQYF. CDR3 in DNA: TGTGCCAGCAATAAGGACAGGGGTTACCACGAGCAGTACTTC.

Of note for this clonotype: This may arise from a read error, as a much more abundant clone is one base away. This chain connects TRBV6-5 to TRBJ2-7; no firm D call. The CDR3 sequence is 15 residues long. Trimming took off 0 bases at V and 6 bases at J, with 15 bases between the two ends. Germline CDR1 and CDR2: MNHEY and SVGAGI. CDR3 region: CASSYSSATSTEQYF. CDR3 sequence (DNA): TGTGCCAGCAGTTACTCGTCCGCGACCTCCACCGAGCAGTACTTC.

The rearrangement links TRBV7-9 to TRBJ2-3; 9 bases match TRBD2. The junction had 8 bases not matched to a gene; V was cut back by 5 bases and J by 14 bases. The CDR3 has 12 residues. Germline CDR1 reads SEHNR; CDR2 reads FQNEAQ (reference sequence). CDR3: CASSAYSGGRYF. The CDR3 DNA follows: TGTGCCAGCAGCGCCTATAGCGGGGGCCGGTATTTT.

This rearrangement joins TRBV2 to TRBJ1-4, with D hard to call. Looked up from germline, CDR1 is SNHLY and CDR2 is FYNNEI. This CDR3 region has 13 residues. V shed 8 bases and J shed 5 bases, with 12 bases lying between them. The CDR3: CASSAQLNEKLFF. CDR3 bases: TGTGCCAGCTCCGCCCAACTGAATGAAAAACTGTTTTTT. The whole variable domain, remainder taken from reference TRBV2 and TRBJ1-4, is EPEVTQTPSHQVTQMGQEVILRCVPISNHLYFYWYRQILGQKVEFLVSFYNNEISEKSEIFDDQFSVERPDGSNFTLKIRSTKLEDSAMYFCASSAQLNEKLFFGSGTQLSVL.

This clonotype was observed many times. The V and J genes are TRBV4-3 and TRBJ2-7, with D possibly matching TRBD1 (6 bases). Trimming took off 0 bases at V and 1 base at J, with 7 bases between the two ends. The CDR3 loop spans 14 amino acids. CDR1 and CDR2 from the germline V gene are LGHNA and YSLEER. CDR3: CASSQDTGSYEQYF. The CDR3 region has the DNA TGCGCCAGCAGCCAAGATACAGGGTCCTACGAGCAGTACTTC.

This clonotype has only a few counts. The chain recombines TRBV19 with TRBJ1-5; maybe TRBD1 (5 bases). V lost 4 bases to trimming and J lost 1 base, with 8 bases between them. The CDR3 is made up of 14 amino acids. Per germline, CDR1 LNHDA and CDR2 SQIVND (reference sequence). The CDR3 coding sequence is TGTGCCAGTAGTAGGGGCCGGAGCAATCAGCCCCAGCATTTT. It is translated as CASSRGRSNQPQHF.

This clonotype showed up just a few times. The conserved phenylalanine or tryptophan normally closing the CDR3 is absent here, so this likely arose from a read error. This chain uses TRBV20-1 with TRBJ2-3; TRBD2 matches at 9 bases. Germline V gene lookup returns CDR1 DFQATT and CDR2 SNEGSKA (reference sequence). V lost 7 bases, J lost 5 bases, and 7 bases stayed unmatched. This CDR3 spans 13 amino acids. CDR3 bases: TGCAGTGTTCTAGCGGGACCGAGAGATACGCAGTATCTT. Translated, it gives CSVLAGPRDTQYL.

The chain combines TRBV24-1 with TRBJ2-5, with 8 positions matching TRBD1. Unmatched junction bases numbered 6, after V lost 0 bases and J lost 1 base. The length of the CDR3 is 17 residues. Germline V gene data show CDR1 as KGHDR and CDR2 as SFDVKD. In DNA form, the CDR3 reads TGTGCCACCAGTGATTTGCCTGGACAGGGCGGCCAAGAGACCCAGTACTTC. Translating gives CATSDLPGQGGQETQYF.

J is TRBJ2-1 and V is TRBV20-1; no clear D gene. Germline V gives CDR1 DFQATT, CDR2 SNEGSKA (reference sequence). Trimming left V 1 base short and J 6 bases short, with 19 bases between. The CDR3 has 16 amino acids. The CDR3 sequence is CSARGDTWIGSNEQFF. Here the CDR3 DNA reads TGCAGTGCTAGAGGCGATACCTGGATTGGATCCAATGAGCAGTTCTTC.

The rearrangement uses TRBV7-9 and TRBJ2-7; D uncertain. This CDR3 is built from 12 residues. Trimming removed 5 bases at V and 5 bases at J, with 10 bases between. Germline CDR1 SEHNR, CDR2 FQNEAQ (reference sequence). Here the CDR3 DNA reads TGTGCCAGCAGCCCCTCGAAGAACGAGCAGTACTTC. Translated: CASSPSKNEQYF.

The chain joins TRBV12-3 or TRBV12-4 to TRBJ2-5; TRBD2 matches at 7 bases. This CDR3 spans 13 amino acids. V was clipped by 4 bases and J by 7 bases; unmatched bases: 6. CDR3 residues: CASSWREWGTQYF. Written as DNA, the CDR3 is TGTGCCAGCAGTTGGCGGGAGTGGGGGACCCAGTACTTC.

The chain recombines TRBV29-1 with TRBJ1-2; D is unresolved. Germline values: CDR1 SQVTM, CDR2 ANQGSEA. V was trimmed by 3 bases and J by 5 bases, leaving 13 bases between them. There are 13 residues in the CDR3. The CDR3 protein is CSVDSSGRYGYTF. The CDR3 DNA reads as TGCAGCGTTGATTCTTCGGGGAGATATGGCTACACCTTC.

The chain joins TRBV10-3 to TRBJ1-2; a weak D match, TRBD1 (6 bases). The CDR3 length is 14 residues. Germline V gene data show CDR1 as ENHRY and CDR2 as SYGVKD. The V end was cut by 3 bases, the J end by 6 bases, with 14 bases between. CDR3 sequence reads: CAISDWGRDNGYTF. CDR3 bases: TGTGCCATCAGTGATTGGGGGCGCGACAATGGCTACACCTTC.

A note on this clonotype: Mismatch with germline at one junction end may stem from a read error. The CDR3 nucleotides are TGTGCCCCCAGGACGGGGGTGAGCACTGAAGCTCTCTTT. Its protein product is CAPRTGVSTEALF. The genes are TRBV10-3 and TRBJ1-1; D perhaps matches TRBD1 (5 bases). This CDR3 region has 13 residues. The germline CDR1 and CDR2 sequences are ENHRY and SYGVKD.

In its sample, this clonotype was seen a few times. Since a much larger clone is just one base distant, this may be a read error. This chain joins TRBV5-3 and TRBJ2-5, with D possibly matching TRBD1 (8 bases). TRBV5-3 is recorded as an ORF, its role being uncertain. There are 14 residues in the CDR3. Here the CDR3 DNA reads TGTGCCAGCAGCCAAGAACAGGGGGGGCAGACCCGGTACTTC. Translation gives CASSQEQGGQTRYF.

As regards this clonotype: A much larger clone differs by one base, so this may be a read error. The genes are TRBV7-3 and TRBJ2-1, with D possibly matching TRBD2 (5 bases). CDR3 length equals 12 residues. With 10 bases removed from V and 14 bases from J, the gap between germline ends came to 21 bases. Germline CDR1 is SGHTA and CDR2 is FQGTGA. The CDR3 coding sequence is TGTGCCAACAGTCCCACCGCTGGGAGTAAGTTCTTC. Protein product: CANSPTAGSKFF.

This clonotype was seen repeatedly, ten times or more. This chain connects TRBV28 to TRBJ2-7, with 11 nucleotides matching TRBD2. CDR1 is MDHEN and CDR2 is SYDVKM in the germline V gene. V gave up 5 bases and J gave up 6 bases; unmatched junction bases: 6. CDR3 size: 14 residues. CDR3 sequence (DNA): TGTGCCAGCAGTACTAGCGGGAGTTGGGCCGAGCAGTACTTC. Encoded protein: CASSTSGSWAEQYF. Together with reference TRBV28 and TRBJ2-7, the CDR3 gives the full variable domain: DVKVTQSSRYLVKRTGEKVFLECVQDMDHENMFWYRQDPGLGLRLIYFSYDVKMKEKGDIPEGYSVSREKKERFSLILESASTNQTSMYLCASSTSGSWAEQYFGPGTRLTVT.

About this clonotype: A much larger clone lies one base from this, so it may be a read error. The chain has TRBV5-4 and TRBJ2-2; D is ambiguous. CDR1 and CDR2 (germline): SGHNT, YYREEE (reference sequence). V lost 4 bases and J 4 bases, leaving 5 bases between the germline ends. The CDR3 has 12 residues. The CDR3 sequence is CASSQVTGELFF. As DNA, the CDR3 is TGTGCCAGCAGCCAAGTCACCGGGGAGCTGTTTTTT.